Detailed here is one T cell receptor beta chain. Its antigen is currently unknown. Libraries of TRB cDNA were made by 5' RACE and carried UMIs. TCRdb processed the 5' RACE reads again and assigns one entry to each CDR3 protein, with no DNA. The sample totals 45,000 to 65,000 distinct CDR3 sequences; its top ten clones hold approximately 1.5%. Every individual CD8+ T cell subset underwent sorting in triplicate at more than 250,000 cells apiece. These data come from a study of CXCR3-negative and CXCR3-positive naive CD8 T cells. Germline V gene data show CDR1 as SEHNR and CDR2 as FQNEAQ (reference sequence). The CDR3 is made up of 14 amino acids. Study-wide points: TRB CDR3s of CXCR3-positive naive cells were more hydrophobic than those of CXCR3-negative naive cells.

Sequencing was carried out using naive CXCR3- CD8+ T cells from blood. Described subset: CD45RO-CCR7+CD27+CD95- naive CD8+ T cells lacking CXCR3 (TNR3-). The sequence was obtained from a human donor in good health. Some clones in this sample may be carry-over from other donors' samples. This sequence joins TRBV7-9 and TRBJ1-2; there is no DNA to check the TCRdb D call of TRBD1. The CDR3 sequence: CASSLVGTSYGYTF. Full variable domain (rest looked up from reference TRBV7-9 and TRBJ1-2): DTGVSQNPRHKITKRGQNVTFRCDPISEHNRLYWYRQTLGQGPEFLTYFQNEAQLEKSRLLSDRFSAERPKGSFSTLEIQRTEQGDSAMYLCASSLVGTSYGYTFGSGTRLTVV.